These 7 T cell receptor beta chains were all obtained from the same sample, sequenced in a study of CD8 T cells in Susac syndrome. The authors reverse transcribed about 0.5 to 1 ug RNA with random hexamers. TCRdb called the immunoSEQ multiplex PCR reads again in MiXCR, with one record for every CDR3 protein. The table records roughly 190,000 distinct CDR3 sequences, approximately 96% of them present only once. The material sequenced was CD4+ T cells from PBMCs. The receptors shown here come from a human donor with Susac syndrome.

The chain employs TRBV10-3 and TRBJ1-1; D is unclear. V was pared by 7 bases and J by 5 bases, with 14 bases between. The germline CDR1 and CDR2 sequences are ENHRY and SYGVKD. This CDR3 spans 13 amino acids. The CDR3 loop is CAITDRASTEAFF. The CDR3 DNA reads TGTGCCATCACTGACCGGGCGAGTACTGAAGCTTTCTTT.

This sequence joins TRBV3-1 and TRBJ2-5; D is uncertain. Between the trimmed V and J ends, which lost 4 bases and 6 bases, there was a span of 15 bases. Germline loops: CDR1 LGHDT, CDR2 YNNKEL (reference sequence). The CDR3 has 14 residues. The CDR3 loop is CASSPPPVGKTQYF. CDR3 coding DNA: TGTGCCAGCAGCCCGCCCCCCGTGGGGAAGACCCAGTACTTC.

The CDR3 sequence: CSARDGTGFQPQHF. The CDR3 DNA reads as TGCAGTGCTAGAGACGGGACAGGGTTTCAGCCCCAGCATTTT. V and J are TRBV20-1 and TRBJ1-5; 9 nucleotides match TRBD1. The V and J ends lost 0 bases and 6 bases, in that order; junction bases with no gene match: 3. This CDR3 has 14 residues. Looked up from germline, CDR1 is DFQATT and CDR2 is SNEGSKA (reference sequence).

The gene calls are TRBV6-5 and TRBJ2-3, with TRBD1 matching over 7 bases. The V segment lost 5 bases and the J segment 5 bases; nucleotides outside the gene matches: 7. The CDR3 has 14 amino acids. From germline, CDR1 is MNHEY and CDR2 SVGAGI. In DNA, the CDR3 is TGTGCCAGCAGTCCTGACAGGGATAGAGATACGCAGTATTTT. Translation gives CASSPDRDRDTQYF.

This rearrangement joins TRBV29-1 to TRBJ2-7; D could derive from TRBD1 or TRBD2 (5 bases each). Germline CDR1 reads SQVTM; CDR2 reads ANQGSEA. With 6 bases removed from V and 1 base from J, the gap between germline ends came to 10 bases. The CDR3 loop spans 12 amino acids. Here the CDR3 reads CSVGRASYEQYF. CDR3 DNA: TGCAGCGTGGGACGGGCTTCCTACGAGCAGTACTTC.

V gene TRBV30 combines with J gene TRBJ1-1, with D unresolved. This CDR3 spans 11 amino acids. The V gene's germline CDR1 is GTSNPN and CDR2 SVGIG (reference sequence). Trimming took off 0 bases at V and 11 bases at J, with 10 bases between the two ends. The chain's CDR3 is CAWSVVMGAFF. In DNA form, the CDR3 reads TGTGCCTGGAGTGTGGTGATGGGGGCTTTCTTT.

In this sample, this clonotype turned up once. The chain recombines TRBV20-1 with TRBJ1-5; 8 positions agree with TRBD1. V lost 4 bases and J lost 3; bases outside the gene matches: 11. Germline-derived CDR1 and CDR2 are DFQATT and SNEGSKA (reference sequence). There are 16 residues in the CDR3. For the CDR3, the DNA is TGCAGTGCTAAAGATTTCAGGGGGCTGACCAATCAGCCCCAGCATTTT. This codes for CSAKDFRGLTNQPQHF.